The 21 T cell receptor beta chains below were found in one sample sequenced in a study of PD-1 blockade in classical Hodgkin lymphoma. Brentuximab vedotin exposure varied, and every patient relapsed after autologous stem cell transplantation. Starting with thawed PBMCs, CD4+ T cells were purified by magnetic negative selection. Assay: immunoSEQ multiplex PCR; the TCRdb copy retains only in-frame clones and omits some. Of some 26,000 clones in the sample, 80% to 85% were seen once. Specimen: CD4+ T cells from blood, collected at baseline. Receptors originate from a human donor with classical Hodgkin lymphoma.

The gene calls are TRBV9 and TRBJ2-3; either TRBD1 or TRBD2 may supply D (6 bases each). The CDR3 spans 15 residues. V was cut by 0 bases and J by 5 bases, with 13 bases left in between. Germline V gene sequence: CDR1 SGDLS, CDR2 YYNGEE. The chain's CDR3 is CASSVVEGGRDTQYF. The CDR3, as DNA: TGTGCCAGCAGCGTAGTTGAAGGGGGGCGAGATACGCAGTATTTT.

This chain connects TRBV7-2 to TRBJ2-7; TRBD2 aligns across 8 bases. V lost 1 base and J lost 0; bases outside the gene matches: 5. The germline V gene encodes CDR1 SGHTA and CDR2 FQGNSA. The CDR3 has 16 residues. The CDR3 loop is CASSLDSGVSSYEQYF. The DNA for the CDR3 is TGTGCCAGCAGCTTAGATAGCGGGGTGAGCTCCTACGAGCAGTACTTC.

This clone was picked up a small number of times. This chain links TRBV27 with TRBJ1-5; D not certain. The CDR3 spans 14 residues. Trimming left V 7 bases short and J 0 bases short, with 10 bases between. Germline lookup yields CDR1 MNHEY and CDR2 SMNVEV (reference sequence). CDR3 bases: TGTGCCAGCACATCGCCGAATAGCAATCAGCCCCAGCATTTT. It yields the protein CASTSPNSNQPQHF.

V is TRBV10-2 and J is TRBJ1-6, with D perhaps matching TRBD1 (5 bases). V gave up 0 bases and J gave up 6 bases, with 18 bases separating them. CDR1 is WSHSY, CDR2 SAAADI, per germline. The CDR3 has 18 residues. In DNA form, the CDR3 reads TGCGCCAGCAGTGAGTCCTCAGTGGGGGTGTGGGGTAATTCACCCCTCCACTTT. Its protein is CASSESSVGVWGNSPLHF.

The rearrangement links TRBV7-2 to TRBJ2-5; no clear D. Germline V CDR1 and CDR2: SGHTA, FQGNSA. The CDR3 has 13 amino acids. V was clipped by 3 bases and J by 4 bases, with 9 bases between them. In nucleotides, the CDR3 is TGTGCCAGCAGCTTGGCCACGACAGAGACCCAGTACTTC. Its protein product is CASSLATTETQYF. Variable domain in full (rest from reference TRBV7-2 and TRBJ2-5): GAGVSQSPSNKVTEKGKDVELRCDPISGHTALYWYRQSLGQGLEFLIYFQGNSAPDKSGLPSDRFSAERTGGSVSTLTIQRTQQEDSAVYLCASSLATTETQYFGPGTRLLVL.

This chain links TRBV4-2 with TRBJ1-5; 9 nucleotides match TRBD1. V was clipped by 1 base and J by 3 bases; unmatched bases: 7. CDR1 is LGHNA and CDR2 is YNFKEQ in the germline V gene. The CDR3 length is 17 residues. CDR3 region: CASSQAQGQGFNQPQHF. The CDR3 region has the DNA TGTGCCAGCAGCCAAGCTCAAGGACAGGGGTTCAATCAGCCCCAGCATTTT.

This chain uses TRBV30 with TRBJ1-1, with D possibly matching TRBD1 (5 bases). CDR3 length: 10 amino acids. The V end was cut by 7 bases, the J end by 6 bases, with 9 bases between. Germline lookup yields CDR1 GTSNPN and CDR2 SVGIG (reference sequence). CDR3 residues: CASWGAEAFF. As DNA, the CDR3 is TGTGCCTCGTGGGGGGCTGAAGCTTTCTTT. Based on the CDR3 plus reference TRBV30 and TRBJ1-1, the full variable domain is SQTIHQWPATLVQPVGSPLSLECTVEGTSNPNLYWYRQAAGRGLQLLFYSVGIGQISSEVPQNLSASRPQDRQFILSSKKLLLSDSGFYLCASWGAEAFFGQGTRLTVV.

This rearrangement joins TRBV10-1 to TRBJ2-7, with a tentative D call TRBD2 (7 bases). The CDR3 totals 15 residues. Germline assignment: CDR1 WNHNN and CDR2 SYGVQD (reference sequence). V lost 8 bases, J lost 2 bases, and 19 bases lay in between. The CDR3 loop is CASLGGGGVTYEQYF. In DNA form, the CDR3 reads TGCGCCAGCCTTGGGGGGGGCGGGGTCACCTACGAGCAGTACTTC.

The chain joins TRBV5-1 to TRBJ1-2; 7 positions match TRBD1. Germline V gene sequence: CDR1 SGHRS, CDR2 YFSETQ. J gave up 4 bases and V 0 bases, and 3 bases lay outside the gene matches. The CDR3 covers 14 residues. The CDR3 loop is CASSLGDRAYGYTF. CDR3 coding DNA: TGCGCCAGCAGCTTGGGGGACAGAGCCTATGGCTACACCTTC.

The V call is TRBV10-3, the J call TRBJ2-3; 8 bases align to TRBD2. The CDR3 contains 17 residues. Per germline, CDR1 ENHRY and CDR2 SYGVKD. J was trimmed by 0 bases and V by 3 bases; bases with no gene match: 8. The CDR3 loop is CAISDKVSGASTDTQYF. Here the CDR3 DNA reads TGTGCCATCAGTGATAAAGTTAGCGGGGCTAGCACAGATACGCAGTATTTT.

The rearrangement uses TRBV6-5 and TRBJ1-2, with TRBD1 as a possible D gene (5 bases). Per the germline V gene, CDR1 is MNHEY and CDR2 is SVGAGI. V was cut by 0 bases and J by 4 bases, with 12 bases left in between. This CDR3 is 15 amino acids long. CDR3 sequence: CASSYSNSGLYGYTF. The DNA of the CDR3 is TGTGCCAGCAGTTACTCGAATTCAGGGCTCTATGGCTACACCTTC.

This chain joins TRBV5-4 and TRBJ2-1; D is perhaps TRBD2 (7 bases). The V end lost 7 bases, the J end lost 9 bases, and 17 bases lay between the germline ends. CDR3 length: 13 amino acids. CDR1 and CDR2 (germline): SGHNT, YYREEE (reference sequence). Here the CDR3 reads CASDIWGGGEQFF. CDR3 sequence (DNA): TGTGCCAGCGATATTTGGGGGGGCGGTGAGCAGTTCTTC.

V gene TRBV30 combines with J gene TRBJ1-5; D might be TRBD1 (6 bases). In germline, CDR1 is GTSNPN, CDR2 SVGIG (reference sequence). This CDR3 comprises 14 residues. With 0 bases removed from V and 5 bases from J, the gap between germline ends came to 11 bases. The CDR3 DNA sequence: TGTGCCTGGAGTGTATTAAGGGGGGATCAGCCCCAGCATTTT. Translating gives CAWSVLRGDQPQHF.

V is TRBV30 and J is TRBJ1-6; weak D call: TRBD1 (5 bases). V shed 2 bases and J shed 4 bases, with 12 bases lying between them. Germline V gene sequence: CDR1 GTSNPN, CDR2 SVGIG (reference sequence). The CDR3 contains 15 residues. The chain's CDR3 is CAWSPSWGYNSPLHF. DNA for the CDR3: TGTGCCTGGAGTCCTTCATGGGGGTATAATTCACCCCTCCACTTT. The complete variable domain, with remaining parts taken from reference TRBV30 and TRBJ1-6, reads SQTIHQWPATLVQPVGSPLSLECTVEGTSNPNLYWYRQAAGRGLQLLFYSVGIGQISSEVPQNLSASRPQDRQFILSSKKLLLSDSGFYLCAWSPSWGYNSPLHFGNGTRLTVT.

The chain couples TRBV19 to TRBJ1-2, with 7 positions matching TRBD1. J gave up 4 bases and V 6 bases, and 8 bases lay outside the gene matches. Germline assignment: CDR1 LNHDA and CDR2 SQIVND (reference sequence). This CDR3 region has 14 residues. The CDR3 spells CASSWDSSFYGYTF. Written as DNA, the CDR3 is TGTGCCAGTAGCTGGGACAGTTCTTTCTATGGCTACACCTTC.

The chain joins TRBV7-2 to TRBJ1-3; D unclear. The CDR3 covers 14 residues. V gave up 5 bases and J gave up 0 bases, with 8 bases separating them. Germline CDR1 is SGHTA and CDR2 is FQGNSA. The CDR3 sequence is CASSPWSSGNTIYF. The CDR3 DNA sequence: TGTGCCAGCAGCCCCTGGTCCTCTGGAAACACCATATATTTT. The full variable domain, completed using reference TRBV7-2 and TRBJ1-3, is GAGVSQSPSNKVTEKGKDVELRCDPISGHTALYWYRQSLGQGLEFLIYFQGNSAPDKSGLPSDRFSAERTGGSVSTLTIQRTQQEDSAVYLCASSPWSSGNTIYFGEGSWLTVV.

Turning to this clone: Other nucleotide sequences from this sample produce the same CDR3. The rearrangement uses TRBV29-1 and TRBJ2-5; 7 nucleotides agree with TRBD2. Per the germline V gene, CDR1 is SQVTM and CDR2 is ANQGSEA. V shed 6 bases, J shed 1 base, and the junction held 2 bases outside the gene matches. The CDR3 runs 12 residues. The CDR3 spells CSVGGGQETQYF. CDR3 nucleotide sequence: TGCAGCGTCGGCGGGGGCCAAGAGACCCAGTACTTC.

This chain uses TRBV5-1 with TRBJ1-4; 7 bases are a match to TRBD1. There are 14 residues in the CDR3. Germline V gene lookup returns CDR1 SGHRS and CDR2 YFSETQ. V shed 4 bases and J 6 bases; nucleotides not matched to a gene: 6. The CDR3 DNA reads as TGCGCCAGCAGCGTGACAGGGATGGATGAAAAACTGTTTTTT. It yields the protein CASSVTGMDEKLFF.

There are a few counts of this clone. This rearrangement joins TRBV5-4 to TRBJ2-5; 10 bases line up with TRBD2. Trimming removed 0 bases from V and 2 bases from J; junction bases left unmatched: 4. Germline assignment: CDR1 SGHNT and CDR2 YYREEE (reference sequence). There are 16 residues in the CDR3. CDR3 DNA: TGTGCCAGCAGCTTGGGTCTAGCGGGGGATCAAGAGACCCAGTACTTC. Translating it yields CASSLGLAGDQETQYF.

The V gene is TRBV19, the J gene TRBJ2-5, with unresolved D. CDR1 LNHDA and CDR2 SQIVND come from the germline V gene (reference sequence). This CDR3 has 13 amino acids. The germline V and J ends were trimmed by 4 bases and 1 base, with 7 bases remaining between them. CDR3 region: CASSTDTQETQYF. The CDR3, as DNA: TGTGCCAGTAGTACCGACACCCAAGAGACCCAGTACTTC.

This rearrangement joins TRBV7-2 to TRBJ1-2; D not certain. The CDR3 contains 13 residues. The germline V gene has CDR1 SGHTA and CDR2 FQGNSA. Trimming removed 3 bases at V and 8 bases at J, with 13 bases between. CDR3 DNA: TGTGCCAGCAGCTTCTTTATTTCTGGCGGCTACACCTTC. Translating it yields CASSFFISGGYTF.